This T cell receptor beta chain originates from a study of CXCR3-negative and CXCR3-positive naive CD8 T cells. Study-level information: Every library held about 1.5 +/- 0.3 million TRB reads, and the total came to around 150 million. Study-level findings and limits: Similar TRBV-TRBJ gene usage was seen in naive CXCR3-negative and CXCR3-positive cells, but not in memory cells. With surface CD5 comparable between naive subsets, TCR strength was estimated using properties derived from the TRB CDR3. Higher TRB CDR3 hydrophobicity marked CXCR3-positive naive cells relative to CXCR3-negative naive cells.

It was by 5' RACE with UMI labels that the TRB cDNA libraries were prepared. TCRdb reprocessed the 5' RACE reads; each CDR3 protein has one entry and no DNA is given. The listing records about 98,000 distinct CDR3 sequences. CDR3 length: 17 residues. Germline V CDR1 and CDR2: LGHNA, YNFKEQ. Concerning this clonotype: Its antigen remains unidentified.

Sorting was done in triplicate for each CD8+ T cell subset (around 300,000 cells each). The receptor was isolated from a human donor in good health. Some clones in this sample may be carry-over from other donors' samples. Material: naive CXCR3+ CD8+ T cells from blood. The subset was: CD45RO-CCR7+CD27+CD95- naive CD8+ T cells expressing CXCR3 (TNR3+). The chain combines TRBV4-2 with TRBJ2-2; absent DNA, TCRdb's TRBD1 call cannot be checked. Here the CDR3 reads CASSQGAPGGTTGELFF.